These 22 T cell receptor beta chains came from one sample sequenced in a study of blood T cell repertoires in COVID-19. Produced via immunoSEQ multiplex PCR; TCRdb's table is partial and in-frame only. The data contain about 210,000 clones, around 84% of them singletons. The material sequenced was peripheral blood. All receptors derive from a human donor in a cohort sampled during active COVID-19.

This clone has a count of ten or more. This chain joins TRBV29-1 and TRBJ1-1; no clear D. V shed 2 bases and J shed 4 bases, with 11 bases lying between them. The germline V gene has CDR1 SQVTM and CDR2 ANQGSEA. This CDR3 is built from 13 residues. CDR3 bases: TGCAGCGTTGAAAGGCAGGTGGGCACTGAAGCTTTCTTT. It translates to CSVERQVGTEAFF.

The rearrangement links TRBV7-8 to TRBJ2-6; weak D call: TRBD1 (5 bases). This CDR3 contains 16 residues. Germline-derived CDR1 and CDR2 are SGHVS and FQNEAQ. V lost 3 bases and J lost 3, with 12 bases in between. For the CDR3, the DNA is TGTGCCAGCAGCTTTGGGGCAGGGTATGGGGCCAACGTCCTGACTTTC. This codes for CASSFGAGYGANVLTF. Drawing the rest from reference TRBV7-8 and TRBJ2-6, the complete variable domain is GAGVSQSPRYKVAKRGQDVALRCDPISGHVSLFWYQQALGQGPEFLTYFQNEAQLDKSGLPSDRFFAERPEGSVSTLKIQRTQQEDSAVYLCASSFGAGYGANVLTFGAGSRLTVL.

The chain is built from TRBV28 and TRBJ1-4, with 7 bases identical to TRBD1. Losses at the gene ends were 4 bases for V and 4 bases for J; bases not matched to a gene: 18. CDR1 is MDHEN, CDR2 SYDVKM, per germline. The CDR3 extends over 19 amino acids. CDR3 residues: CASSSITGAEPRGNEKLFF. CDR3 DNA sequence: TGTGCCAGCAGTTCTATTACAGGGGCCGAGCCTCGAGGTAATGAAAAACTGTTTTTT.

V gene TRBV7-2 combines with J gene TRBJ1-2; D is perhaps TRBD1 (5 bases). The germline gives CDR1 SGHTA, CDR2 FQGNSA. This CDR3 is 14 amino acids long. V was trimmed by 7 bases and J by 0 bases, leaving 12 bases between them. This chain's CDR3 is CASKGRVANYGYTF. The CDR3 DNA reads TGTGCCAGCAAGGGGAGGGTAGCTAACTATGGCTACACCTTC.

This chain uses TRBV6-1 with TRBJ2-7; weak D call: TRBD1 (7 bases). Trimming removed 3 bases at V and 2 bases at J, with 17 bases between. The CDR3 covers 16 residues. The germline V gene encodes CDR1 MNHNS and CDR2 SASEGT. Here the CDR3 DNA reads TGTGCCAGCAGTGAGAACAGGGGACTTTCTGCCTACGAGCAGTACTTC. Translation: CASSENRGLSAYEQYF.

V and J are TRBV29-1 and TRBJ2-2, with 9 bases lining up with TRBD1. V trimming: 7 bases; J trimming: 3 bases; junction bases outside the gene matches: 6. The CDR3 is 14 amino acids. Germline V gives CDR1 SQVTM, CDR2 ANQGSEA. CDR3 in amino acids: CSAQQGADTGELFF. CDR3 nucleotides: TGCAGCGCCCAACAGGGGGCGGACACCGGGGAGCTGTTTTTT.

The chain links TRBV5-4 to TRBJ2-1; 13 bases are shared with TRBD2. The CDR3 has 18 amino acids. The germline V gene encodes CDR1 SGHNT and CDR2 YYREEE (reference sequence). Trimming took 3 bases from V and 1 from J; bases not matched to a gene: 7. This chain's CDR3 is CASSSVGLAGLSYNEQFF. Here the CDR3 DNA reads TGTGCCAGCAGCTCGGTGGGACTAGCGGGGTTGTCCTACAATGAGCAGTTCTTC.

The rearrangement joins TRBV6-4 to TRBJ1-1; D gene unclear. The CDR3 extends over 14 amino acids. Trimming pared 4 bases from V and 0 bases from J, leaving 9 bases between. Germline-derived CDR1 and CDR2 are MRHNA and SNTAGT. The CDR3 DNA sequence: TGTGCCAGCAGTGTGACGGGGATGAACACTGAAGCTTTCTTT. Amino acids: CASSVTGMNTEAFF.

The CDR3 loop reads CASSQDAGDPYGYTF. DNA of the CDR3: TGCGCCAGCAGCCAAGATGCGGGTGACCCGTATGGCTACACCTTC. This chain links TRBV4-3 with TRBJ1-2; no reliable D call. The CDR3 is 15 amino acids. Trimming left V 0 bases short and J 5 bases short, with 13 bases between. The V gene's germline CDR1 is LGHNA and CDR2 YSLEER.

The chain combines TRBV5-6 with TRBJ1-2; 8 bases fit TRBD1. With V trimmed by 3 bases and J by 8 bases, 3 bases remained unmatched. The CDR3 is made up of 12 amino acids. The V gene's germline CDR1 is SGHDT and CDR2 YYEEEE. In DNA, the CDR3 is TGTGCCAGCAGCTGGGACAGGTTCGGCTACACCTTC. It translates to CASSWDRFGYTF.

The CDR3 sequence is CASSEQASGSYEQYF. CDR3 in DNA: TGTGCCAGCAGTGAACAGGCTAGCGGCTCCTACGAGCAGTACTTC. J is TRBJ2-7 and V is TRBV6-1; 7 positions agree with TRBD2. The trim removed 2 bases at V and 0 bases at J, leaving 4 bases unmatched. This CDR3 is 15 amino acids long. Germline V gives CDR1 MNHNS, CDR2 SASEGT.

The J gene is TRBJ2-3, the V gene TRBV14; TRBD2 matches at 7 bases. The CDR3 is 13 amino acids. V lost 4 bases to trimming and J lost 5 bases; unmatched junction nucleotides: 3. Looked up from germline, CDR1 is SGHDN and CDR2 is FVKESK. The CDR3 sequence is CASSPTSLDTQYF. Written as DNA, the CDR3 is TGTGCCAGCAGCCCGACTAGCCTAGATACGCAGTATTTT. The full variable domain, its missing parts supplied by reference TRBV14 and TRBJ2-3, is EAGVTQFPSHSVIEKGQTVTLRCDPISGHDNLYWYRRVMGKEIKFLLHFVKESKQDESGMPNNRFLAERTGGTYSTLKVQPAELEDSGVYFCASSPTSLDTQYFGPGTRLTVL.

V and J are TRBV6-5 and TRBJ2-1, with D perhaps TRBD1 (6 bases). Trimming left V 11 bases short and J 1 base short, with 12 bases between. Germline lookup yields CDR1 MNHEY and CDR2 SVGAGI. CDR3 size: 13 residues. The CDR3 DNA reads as TGTGCCCTTCGACAGGCGTCCTACAATGAGCAGTTCTTC. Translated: CALRQASYNEQFF.

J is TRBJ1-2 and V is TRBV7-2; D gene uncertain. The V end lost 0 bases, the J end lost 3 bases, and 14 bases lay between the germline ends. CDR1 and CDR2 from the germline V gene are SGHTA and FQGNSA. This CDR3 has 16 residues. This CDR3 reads CASSLALGEGDYGYTF. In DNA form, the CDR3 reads TGTGCCAGCAGCTTAGCGCTCGGGGAGGGAGACTATGGCTACACCTTC.

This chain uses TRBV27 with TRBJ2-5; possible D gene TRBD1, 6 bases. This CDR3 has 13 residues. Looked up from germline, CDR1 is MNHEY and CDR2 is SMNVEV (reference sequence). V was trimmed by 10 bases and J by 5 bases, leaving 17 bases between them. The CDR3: CATAVGAGETQYF. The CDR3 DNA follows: TGTGCCACCGCGGTGGGGGCAGGGGAGACCCAGTACTTC.

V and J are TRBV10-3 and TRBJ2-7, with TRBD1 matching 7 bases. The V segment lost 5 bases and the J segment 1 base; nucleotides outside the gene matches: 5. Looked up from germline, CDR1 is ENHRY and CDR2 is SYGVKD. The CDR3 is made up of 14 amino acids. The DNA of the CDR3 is TGTGCCATCAGTCCGCCGGGACAGTCCTACGAGCAGTACTTC. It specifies CAISPPGQSYEQYF.

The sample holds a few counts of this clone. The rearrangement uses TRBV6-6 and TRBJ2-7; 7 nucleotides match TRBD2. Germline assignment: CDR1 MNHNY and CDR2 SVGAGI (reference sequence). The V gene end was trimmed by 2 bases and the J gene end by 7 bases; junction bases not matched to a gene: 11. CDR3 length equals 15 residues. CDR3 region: CASSYPPGDYREQYF. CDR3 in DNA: TGTGCCAGCAGTTACCCCCCGGGGGACTATAGGGAGCAGTACTTC.

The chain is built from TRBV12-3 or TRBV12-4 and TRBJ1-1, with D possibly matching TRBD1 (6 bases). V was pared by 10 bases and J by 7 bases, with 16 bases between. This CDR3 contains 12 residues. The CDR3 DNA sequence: TGTGCCATCGGTAGGGGGTCGGGTGAAGCTTTCTTT. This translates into CAIGRGSGEAFF.

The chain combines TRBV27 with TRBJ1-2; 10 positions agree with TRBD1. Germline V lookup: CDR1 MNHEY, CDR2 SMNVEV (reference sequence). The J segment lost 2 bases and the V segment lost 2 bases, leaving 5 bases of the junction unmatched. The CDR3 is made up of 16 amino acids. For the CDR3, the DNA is TGTGCCAGCAGTTTAACCCCGGGACAGGGGAACTATGGCTACACCTTC. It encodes CASSLTPGQGNYGYTF.

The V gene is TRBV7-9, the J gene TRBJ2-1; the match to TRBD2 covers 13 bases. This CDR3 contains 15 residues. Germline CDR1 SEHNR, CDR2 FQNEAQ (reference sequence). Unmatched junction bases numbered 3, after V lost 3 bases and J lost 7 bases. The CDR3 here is CASSFGLAGENEQFF. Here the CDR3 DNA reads TGTGCCAGCAGCTTCGGACTAGCGGGAGAAAATGAGCAGTTCTTC.

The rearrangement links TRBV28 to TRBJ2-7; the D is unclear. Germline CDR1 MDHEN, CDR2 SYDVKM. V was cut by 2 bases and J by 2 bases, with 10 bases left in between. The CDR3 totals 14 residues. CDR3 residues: CASSLVGGTYEQYF. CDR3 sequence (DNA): TGTGCCAGCAGTTTAGTTGGCGGAACCTACGAGCAGTACTTC.

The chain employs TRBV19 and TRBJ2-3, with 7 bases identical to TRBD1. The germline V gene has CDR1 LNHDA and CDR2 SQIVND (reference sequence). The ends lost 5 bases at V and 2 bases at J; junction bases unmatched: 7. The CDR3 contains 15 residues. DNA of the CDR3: TGTGCCAGTAGTTTGGACAGGCGTTCCACAGATACGCAGTATTTT. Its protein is CASSLDRRSTDTQYF.